The 21 T cell receptor beta chains below all came from one sample that was sequenced in a study of shared clonotypes between healthy human individuals. Naive CD8 isolation took CD45RO-negative cells positively selected for CCR7 and excluded terminally differentiated effector memory CD45RA+ cells. Produced via immunoSEQ multiplex PCR; TCRdb's table is partial and in-frame only. The repertoire has 2 million or so clones, approximately 94% of them found once; the top ten carry roughly 1.1%. Material: naive CD8+ T cells sorted from blood. The receptors shown here come from a man younger than 30 in good health.

The chain links TRBV7-9 to TRBJ1-1; D remains unclear. The V end lost 4 bases, the J end lost 1 base, and 10 bases lay between the germline ends. CDR3 length: 14 residues. The V gene's germline CDR1 is SEHNR and CDR2 FQNEAQ (reference sequence). The CDR3 DNA reads as TGTGCCAGCAGCTCAACGTTGAGGAACACTGAAGCTTTCTTT. This encodes CASSSTLRNTEAFF.

The chain uses TRBV5-4 and TRBJ2-6; a weak D match, TRBD2 (5 bases). V lost 7 bases, J lost 0 bases, and 11 bases lay in between. Germline V CDR1 and CDR2: SGHNT, YYREEE (reference sequence). The CDR3 contains 15 residues. The CDR3 DNA sequence: TGTGCCAGCGCCTACGGGAACTCTGGGGCCAACGTCCTGACTTTC. It translates to CASAYGNSGANVLTF.

The CDR3 bases are TGTGCCAGCAGCTTACCCGGGTCGGGGGGGACCACCTACGAGCAGTACTTC. Translation: CASSLPGSGGTTYEQYF. The gene calls are TRBV13 and TRBJ2-7, with 8 bases that match TRBD2. Germline V gene sequence: CDR1 PRHDT, CDR2 FYEKMQ (reference sequence). CDR3 size: 17 residues. With 2 bases clipped from V and 2 bases from J, the junction kept 11 bases outside the gene matches.

As to this clone: The sample contains more than one DNA sequence encoding this CDR3. The genes are TRBV4-1 and TRBJ2-5; tentative D call: TRBD2 (5 bases). The CDR3 spans 13 residues. The ends were cut back, 2 bases at V and 5 bases at J, with 9 bases in the middle. The germline CDR1 and CDR2 sequences are MGHRA and YSYEKL. CDR3 region: CASSQRRGETQYF. DNA for the CDR3: TGCGCCAGCAGCCAACGGAGAGGGGAGACCCAGTACTTC.

CDR3 sequence (DNA): TGTGCCAGCAGTGAGCACAGGGAGGGGTTTGGCTATGGCTACACCTTC. This sequence encodes CASSEHREGFGYGYTF. The chain employs TRBV2 and TRBJ1-2, with D perhaps matching TRBD1 (6 bases). Germline loops: CDR1 SNHLY, CDR2 FYNNEI. V dropped 3 bases and J dropped 4 bases, with 18 bases sitting between them. The CDR3 is made up of 16 amino acids.

The chain carries TRBV10-3 and TRBJ2-5, with D possibly called TRBD1 or TRBD2 (5 bases each). V was pared by 11 bases and J by 1 base, with 11 bases between. The CDR3 is 12 amino acids. Germline CDR1 is ENHRY and CDR2 is SYGVKD. The CDR3 here is CAVQGPQETQYF. The CDR3 DNA sequence: TGTGCCGTGCAGGGACCCCAAGAGACCCAGTACTTC.

This clone occurred once. This CDR3 reads CASNSGGYTEAFF. Written as DNA, the CDR3 is TGTGCCAGCAATTCAGGGGGATACACTGAAGCTTTCTTT. The chain has TRBV2 and TRBJ1-1; 7 bases agree with TRBD1. J was trimmed by 3 bases and V by 7 bases; bases with no gene match: 5. Germline V gene data show CDR1 as SNHLY and CDR2 as FYNNEI. This CDR3 contains 13 residues.

The gene calls are TRBV7-3 and TRBJ1-1; D might be TRBD1 (5 bases). This CDR3 region has 15 residues. The germline gives CDR1 SGHTA, CDR2 FQGTGA. V was clipped by 0 bases and J by 4 bases, with 12 bases between them. CDR3 residues: CASSLTGEGSTEAFF. In DNA, the CDR3 is TGTGCCAGCAGCTTAACAGGGGAGGGGTCCACTGAAGCTTTCTTT.

The count of this clone is one. The J gene is TRBJ1-3, the V gene TRBV11-2, with D possibly matching TRBD1 (6 bases). The germline V and J ends were trimmed by 4 bases and 0 bases, with 16 bases remaining between them. Germline loops: CDR1 SGHAT, CDR2 FQNNGV. CDR3 size: 17 residues. CDR3 bases: TGTGCCAGCAGCTCTCCGGGACACTTTATCTCTGGAAACACCATATATTTT. It codes for CASSSPGHFISGNTIYF.

J is TRBJ1-5 and V is TRBV4-1, with D tentatively TRBD1 (6 bases). This CDR3 comprises 14 residues. V was pared by 0 bases and J by 6 bases, with 9 bases between. Germline CDR1 MGHRA, CDR2 YSYEKL. The chain's CDR3 is CASSQEGASQPQHF. In DNA, the CDR3 is TGCGCCAGCAGCCAAGAGGGGGCTAGTCAGCCCCAGCATTTT.

The V call is TRBV7-9, the J call TRBJ2-5; D is undetermined. The germline gives CDR1 SEHNR, CDR2 FQNEAQ (reference sequence). The CDR3 has 14 residues. V was cut by 5 bases and J by 1 base, with 11 bases left in between. The CDR3 loop is CASSDDSSQETQYF. The CDR3 region has the DNA TGTGCCAGCAGCGATGACTCTTCCCAAGAGACCCAGTACTTC. The variable domain in full, with the rest retrieved from reference TRBV7-9 and TRBJ2-5, is DTGVSQNPRHKITKRGQNVTFRCDPISEHNRLYWYRQTLGQGPEFLTYFQNEAQLEKSRLLSDRFSAERPKGSFSTLEIQRTEQGDSAMYLCASSDDSSQETQYFGPGTRLLVL.

The chain links TRBV11-2 to TRBJ2-7; D is unresolved. The V and J ends lost 2 bases and 9 bases respectively, with 11 bases between them. CDR1 is SGHAT, CDR2 FQNNGV, per germline. This CDR3 is 12 amino acids long. CDR3 DNA sequence: TGTGCCAGCAGCTTATTCCAAGGATTGCAGTACTTC. Residues: CASSLFQGLQYF.

V gene TRBV4-3 combines with J gene TRBJ2-1, with TRBD1 matching 9 bases. CDR3 size: 16 residues. Germline CDR1 LGHNA, CDR2 YSLEER. The junction had 6 bases not matched to a gene; V was cut back by 2 bases and J by 4 bases. Written as DNA, the CDR3 is TGCGCCAGCAGCCAATTGACAGGGGGATTTTACAATGAGCAGTTCTTC. Protein: CASSQLTGGFYNEQFF.

The chain combines TRBV9 with TRBJ2-5, with 7 bases that match TRBD2. Germline values: CDR1 SGDLS, CDR2 YYNGEE. This CDR3 region has 15 residues. Trimming cost V 0 bases and J 5 bases; bases outside gene matches: 7. CDR3 nucleotide sequence: TGTGCCAGCAGCGTAGACGCGGGAGTTTGGGAGACCCAGTACTTC. This translates into CASSVDAGVWETQYF. Together with reference TRBV9 and TRBJ2-5, the CDR3 gives the full variable domain: DSGVTQTPKHLITATGQRVTLRCSPRSGDLSVYWYQQSLDQGLQFLIQYYNGEERAKGNILERFSAQQFPDLHSELNLSSLELGDSALYFCASSVDAGVWETQYFGPGTRLLVL.

The chain carries TRBV11-2 and TRBJ1-5; D uncertain. This CDR3 comprises 14 residues. V was cut by 1 base and J by 7 bases, with 11 bases left in between. CDR1 is SGHAT, CDR2 FQNNGV, per germline. In DNA, the CDR3 is TGTGCCAGCAGCTTAGGCGGGTTGCCCCAGCCCCAGCATTTT. Translating it yields CASSLGGLPQPQHF.

Comment on this clone: Its ends do not fully match the called genes, so a read error is possible. The chain links TRBV2 to TRBJ2-1; no definite D call. Germline-derived CDR1 and CDR2 are SNHLY and FYNNEI. There are 11 residues in the CDR3. CDR3: CASSPSNGQFF. CDR3 DNA sequence: TGTGCCAGCAGCCCGAGCAATGGGCAGTTCTTC.

Of note for this clone: This sample also contains other DNA sequences that code for the same CDR3. The V gene is TRBV28, the J gene TRBJ1-2; TRBD1 matches at 8 bases. CDR1 and CDR2 from the germline V gene are MDHEN and SYDVKM. With V trimmed by 6 bases and J by 5 bases, 5 bases remained unmatched. The CDR3 is 13 residues long. The CDR3 spells CASSPGQGYGYTF. CDR3 DNA: TGTGCCAGCAGCCCTGGACAGGGTTATGGCTACACCTTC.

The rearrangement uses TRBV6-6 and TRBJ2-7; 7 bases map to TRBD2. The ends lost 3 bases at V and 2 bases at J; junction bases unmatched: 7. The CDR3 is 15 amino acids. The germline V gene has CDR1 MNHNY and CDR2 SVGAGI (reference sequence). The CDR3 nucleotides are TGTGCCAGCAGTTATGGAGCTAGCGGAGCCTACGAGCAGTACTTC. It specifies CASSYGASGAYEQYF.

The chain couples TRBV7-2 to TRBJ1-5, with D perhaps matching TRBD1 (6 bases). Trimming left V 1 base short and J 0 bases short, with 13 bases between. The CDR3 has 17 amino acids. CDR1 and CDR2 (germline): SGHTA, FQGNSA. The CDR3 nucleotides read TGTGCCAGCAGCTTAGTCGGGGGCCCATATAGCAATCAGCCCCAGCATTTT. This codes for CASSLVGGPYSNQPQHF.

The chain is built from TRBV6-5 and TRBJ2-7, with a possible D match to TRBD1 (6 bases). CDR1 MNHEY and CDR2 SVGAGI come from the germline V gene. V was cut by 2 bases and J by 5 bases, with 19 bases left in between. The CDR3 extends over 16 amino acids. The chain's CDR3 is CASSYNPQGRGDEQYF. Here the CDR3 DNA reads TGTGCCAGCAGTTACAATCCCCAGGGGCGAGGTGACGAGCAGTACTTC.

This rearrangement joins TRBV11-3 to TRBJ2-1, with 7 nucleotides matching TRBD2. Trimming took 5 bases from V and 2 from J; bases not matched to a gene: 6. The CDR3 is made up of 15 amino acids. Germline lookup yields CDR1 SGHNT and CDR2 YENEEA. CDR3 residues: CASSHGLVAYNEQFF. The DNA for the CDR3 is TGTGCCAGCAGCCACGGACTAGTAGCCTACAATGAGCAGTTCTTC.